The clone carrying this TCR beta chain has ten or more counts. The antigen is unknown. The read gets to within 3 residues of the CDR3 end, and the germline J gene fills in the rest. The sample belongs to a study of T cell clonality in common variable immunodeficiency. Regarding the study as a whole: CVID subjects had higher TCRbeta clonality than healthy controls, most marked in about a third. CVID subjects shared fewer TCRbeta clones than healthy controls did.

V shed 3 bases, J shed 2 bases, and the junction held 9 bases outside the gene matches. This CDR3 is built from 16 residues. CDR1 KGHDR and CDR2 SFDVKD come from the germline V gene. Clones were sequenced by immunoSEQ multiplex PCR, and TCRdb holds only the in-frame ones, with some missing. This sample shows 40,000 to 50,000 clones and no singletons; 5% to 6.5% rests with the ten largest. Each donor provided roughly 4.5 to 9 ml of heparinized whole blood. This chain joins TRBV24-1 and TRBJ2-7, with TRBD1 identical over 7 bases. This TCR came from a person aged 18-70 years in good health. What was sequenced was peripheral blood mononuclear cells. This CDR3 reads CATSDPKGQSPYEQYF. CDR3 bases read: TGTGCCACCAGTGATCCCAAGGGACAGAGCCCCTACGAG.